Given below is one T cell receptor (beta chain) in context. Its matching antigen is unknown. The repertoire was sequenced with immunoSEQ multiplex PCR; TCRdb's copy has only in-frame clones and lacks some. The data show approximately 330,000 clones, about 94% seen once. The sample comes from a study of brain T cells in children with intractable seizures. With V trimmed by 5 bases and J by 5 bases, 3 bases remained unmatched. Germline V lookup: CDR1 PRHDT, CDR2 FYEKMQ (reference sequence). The CDR3 consists of 16 residues. Overall study findings and caveats: Pre-surgery blood may have been undersampled, hiding some clones. HCMV serostatus was not known, and viral specificity came from CDR3 similarity only.

The time point here: blood from clinic visit 5 months post-surgery; TSC patient then seizure free. Sequencing was limited to surgery cases with top T cell transcript signatures in brain tissue. Patients received at least one anti-epileptic drug before surgery. This TCR was recovered from a boy in the first two years of life with tuberous sclerosis and intractable seizures. The chain carries TRBV13 and TRBJ2-1; 16 bases line up with TRBD2. The specimen was peripheral blood, collected less than 6 months after surgery. Here the CDR3 reads CASSLGLAGGDNEQFF. In DNA form, the CDR3 reads TGTGCCAGCAGCCTGGGACTAGCGGGGGGGGACAATGAGCAGTTCTTC.